This T cell receptor (beta chain) stems from a study of T cells in Graves' hyperthyroidism and ophthalmopathy. Orbital computed tomography and thyroid ultrasound, together with serum TRAb and thyroxine and clinical symptoms, were used for diagnoses. The CDR3 is 15 amino acids. Looked up from germline, CDR1 is SEHNR and CDR2 is FQNEAQ (reference sequence). V lost 8 bases and J 0 bases, leaving 14 bases between the germline ends. The sample holds one count of this clonotype. Its antigen is undetermined. Amplified regions were TCR beta CDR3 sequences from RNA transcripts. Carried out on the TCR CDR3, a first-round RT-PCR used the HTBI primer set. Via MiXCR, TCRdb re-called the multiplex PCR reads, giving one row per CDR3 protein. The table lists a few hundred thousand distinct CDR3 sequences, more than 45% of them singletons. Study findings and constraints: Blood samples included most of the expanded thyroid clonotypes exceeding 0.001.

Sequenced input: peripheral blood or thyroid tissue (not recorded which). This sequence was found in a woman aged 18-29 years with Graves' hyperthyroidism. The chain links TRBV7-9 to TRBJ1-3, with D unresolved. The CDR3 loop reads CASSPSRDSGNTIYF. The CDR3 DNA is TGTGCCAGCTCACCATCCAGAGACTCTGGAAACACCATATATTTT.